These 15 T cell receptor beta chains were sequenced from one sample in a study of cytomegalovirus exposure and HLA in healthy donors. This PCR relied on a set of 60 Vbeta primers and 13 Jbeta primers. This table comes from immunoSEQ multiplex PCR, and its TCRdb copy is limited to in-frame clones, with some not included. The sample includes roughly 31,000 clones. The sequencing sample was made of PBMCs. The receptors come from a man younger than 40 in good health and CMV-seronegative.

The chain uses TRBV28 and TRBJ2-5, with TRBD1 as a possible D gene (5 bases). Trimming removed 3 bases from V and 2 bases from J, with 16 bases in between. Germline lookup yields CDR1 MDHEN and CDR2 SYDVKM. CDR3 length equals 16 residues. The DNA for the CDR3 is TGTGCCAGCAGTTTTGATTTAGGACACTTTCAAGAGACCCAGTACTTC. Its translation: CASSFDLGHFQETQYF.

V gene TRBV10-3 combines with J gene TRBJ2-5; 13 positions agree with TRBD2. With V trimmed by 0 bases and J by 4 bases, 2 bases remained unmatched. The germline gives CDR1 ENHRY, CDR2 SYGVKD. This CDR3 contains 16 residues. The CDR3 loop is CAISESTSGRVETQYF. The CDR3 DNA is TGTGCCATCAGTGAGTCTACTAGCGGGAGGGTAGAGACCCAGTACTTC.

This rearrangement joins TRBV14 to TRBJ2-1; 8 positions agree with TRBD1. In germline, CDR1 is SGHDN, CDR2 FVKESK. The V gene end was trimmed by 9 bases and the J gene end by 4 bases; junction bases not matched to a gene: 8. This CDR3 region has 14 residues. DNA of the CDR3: TGTGCCAGGTCCGGACAGGGACAGTACAATGAGCAGTTCTTC. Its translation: CARSGQGQYNEQFF.

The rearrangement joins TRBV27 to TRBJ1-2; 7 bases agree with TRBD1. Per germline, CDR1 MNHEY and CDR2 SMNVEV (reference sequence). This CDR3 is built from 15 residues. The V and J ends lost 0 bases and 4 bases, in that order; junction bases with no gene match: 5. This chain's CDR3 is CASSLSAGGAYGYTF. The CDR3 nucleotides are TGTGCCAGCAGTTTATCCGCAGGGGGTGCCTATGGCTACACCTTC.

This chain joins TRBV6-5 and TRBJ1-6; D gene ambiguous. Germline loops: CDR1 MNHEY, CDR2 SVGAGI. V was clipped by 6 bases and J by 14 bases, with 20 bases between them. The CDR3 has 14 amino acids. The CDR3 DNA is TGTGCCAGCAGCCCTGCCGAGGCCAGTAGGTCCCTCCACTTT. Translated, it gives CASSPAEASRSLHF.

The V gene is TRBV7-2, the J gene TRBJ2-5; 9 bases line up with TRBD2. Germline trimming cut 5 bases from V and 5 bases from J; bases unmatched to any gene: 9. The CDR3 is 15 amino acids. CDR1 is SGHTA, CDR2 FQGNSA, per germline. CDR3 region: CASSLLGGGVETQYF. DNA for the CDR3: TGTGCCAGCAGCCTCCTGGGCGGGGGGGTGGAGACCCAGTACTTC.

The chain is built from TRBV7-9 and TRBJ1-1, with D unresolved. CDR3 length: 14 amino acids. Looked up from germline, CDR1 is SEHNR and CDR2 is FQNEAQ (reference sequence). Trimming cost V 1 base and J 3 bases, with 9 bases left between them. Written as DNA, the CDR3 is TGTGCCAGCAGCTTAGATCAGGTTTACACTGAAGCTTTCTTT. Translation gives CASSLDQVYTEAFF.

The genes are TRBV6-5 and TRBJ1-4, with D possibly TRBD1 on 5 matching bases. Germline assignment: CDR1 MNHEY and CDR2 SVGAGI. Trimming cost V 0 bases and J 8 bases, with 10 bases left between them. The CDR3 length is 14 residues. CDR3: CASSYSSGREKLFF. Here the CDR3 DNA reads TGTGCCAGCAGTTACTCTTCAGGGCGGGAAAAACTGTTTTTT.

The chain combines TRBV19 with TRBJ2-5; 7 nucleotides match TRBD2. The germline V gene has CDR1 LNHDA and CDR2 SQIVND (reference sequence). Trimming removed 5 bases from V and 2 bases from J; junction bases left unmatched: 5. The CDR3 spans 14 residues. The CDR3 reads CASSPYGGQETQYF. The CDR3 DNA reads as TGTGCCAGTAGTCCCTACGGGGGGCAAGAGACCCAGTACTTC. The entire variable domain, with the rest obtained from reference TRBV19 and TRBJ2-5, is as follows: DGGITQSPKYLFRKEGQNVTLSCEQNLNHDAMYWYRQDPGQGLRLIYYSQIVNDFQKGDIAEGYSVSREKKESFPLTVTSAQKNPTAFYLCASSPYGGQETQYFGPGTRLLVL.

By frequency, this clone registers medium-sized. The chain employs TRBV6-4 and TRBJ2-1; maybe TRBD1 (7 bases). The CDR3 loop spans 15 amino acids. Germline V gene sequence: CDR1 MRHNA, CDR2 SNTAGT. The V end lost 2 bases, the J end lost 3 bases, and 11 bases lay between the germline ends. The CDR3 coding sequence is TGTGCCAGCAGTGACGGGCAGGGGGGCTACAATGAGCAGTTCTTC. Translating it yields CASSDGQGGYNEQFF.

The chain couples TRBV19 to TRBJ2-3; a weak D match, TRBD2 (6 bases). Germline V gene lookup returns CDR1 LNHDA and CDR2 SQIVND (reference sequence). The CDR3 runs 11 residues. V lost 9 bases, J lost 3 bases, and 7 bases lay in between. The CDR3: CASGRTDTQYF. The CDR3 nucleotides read TGTGCCAGCGGGAGAACAGATACGCAGTATTTT.

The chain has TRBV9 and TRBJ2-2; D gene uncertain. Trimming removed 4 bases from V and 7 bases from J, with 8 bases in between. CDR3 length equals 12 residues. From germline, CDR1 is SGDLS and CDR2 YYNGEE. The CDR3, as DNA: TGTGCCAGCAGCCTCGGGTTCGGGGAGCTGTTTTTT. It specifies CASSLGFGELFF.

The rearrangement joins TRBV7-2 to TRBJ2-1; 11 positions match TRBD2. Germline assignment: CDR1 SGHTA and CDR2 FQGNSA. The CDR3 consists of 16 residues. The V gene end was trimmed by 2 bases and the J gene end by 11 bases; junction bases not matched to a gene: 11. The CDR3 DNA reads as TGTGCCAGCAGCTTAACATCGGTAGCGGGAGGGCCACAGCAGTTCTTC. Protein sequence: CASSLTSVAGGPQQFF.

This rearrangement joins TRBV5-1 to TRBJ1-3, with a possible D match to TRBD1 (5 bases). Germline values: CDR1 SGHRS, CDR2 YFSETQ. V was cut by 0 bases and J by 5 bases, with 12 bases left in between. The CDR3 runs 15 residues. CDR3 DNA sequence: TGCGCCAGCAGCTTGGCCGGGCAGGGTAGAAACACCATATATTTT. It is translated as CASSLAGQGRNTIYF.

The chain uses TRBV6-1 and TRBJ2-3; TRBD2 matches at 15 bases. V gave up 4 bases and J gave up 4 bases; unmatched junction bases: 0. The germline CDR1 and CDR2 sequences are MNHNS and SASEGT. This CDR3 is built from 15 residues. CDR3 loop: CASSGTSGGADTQYF. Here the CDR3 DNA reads TGTGCCAGCAGTGGGACTAGCGGGGGGGCAGATACGCAGTATTTT.